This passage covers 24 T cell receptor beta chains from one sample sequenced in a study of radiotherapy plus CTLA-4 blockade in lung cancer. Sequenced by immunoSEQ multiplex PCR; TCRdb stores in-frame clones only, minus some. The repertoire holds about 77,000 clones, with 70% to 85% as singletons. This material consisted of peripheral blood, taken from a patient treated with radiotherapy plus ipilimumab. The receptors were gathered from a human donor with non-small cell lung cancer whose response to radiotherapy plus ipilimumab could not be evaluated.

The CDR3: CASGLVPDGTSGSSEQFF. CDR3 coding DNA: TGTGCTAGTGGTTTGGTACCCGACGGGACTAGCGGGAGTAGTGAGCAGTTCTTC. The chain uses TRBV12-5 and TRBJ2-1, with TRBD2 matching over 14 bases. The V and J ends lost 0 bases and 9 bases, in that order; junction bases with no gene match: 10. This CDR3 has 18 amino acids. In germline, CDR1 is LGHNT, CDR2 FRNRAP.

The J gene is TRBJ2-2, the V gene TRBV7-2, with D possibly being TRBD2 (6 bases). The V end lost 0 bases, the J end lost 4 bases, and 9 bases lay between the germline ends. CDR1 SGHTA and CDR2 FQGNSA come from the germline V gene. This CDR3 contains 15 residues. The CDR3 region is CASSLAGLLTGELFF. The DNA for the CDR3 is TGTGCCAGCAGCTTAGCGGGACTGCTCACCGGGGAGCTGTTTTTT.

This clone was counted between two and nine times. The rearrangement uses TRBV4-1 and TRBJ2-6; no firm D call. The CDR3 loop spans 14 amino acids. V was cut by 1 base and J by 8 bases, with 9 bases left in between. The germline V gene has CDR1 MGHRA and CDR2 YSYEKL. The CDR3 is CASSQVGHTNVLTF. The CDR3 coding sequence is TGCGCCAGCAGCCAAGTTGGGCACACCAACGTCCTGACTTTC.

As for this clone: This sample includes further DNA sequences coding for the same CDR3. CDR3 coding DNA: TGCGCCAGCAGCCAAGATCGGGGGTACGAGCAGTACTTC. The encoded protein is CASSQDRGYEQYF. The chain couples TRBV4-1 to TRBJ2-7; TRBD2 might be the D (6 bases). Looked up from germline, CDR1 is MGHRA and CDR2 is YSYEKL. V gave up 0 bases and J gave up 4 bases, with 7 bases separating them. CDR3 length: 13 amino acids.

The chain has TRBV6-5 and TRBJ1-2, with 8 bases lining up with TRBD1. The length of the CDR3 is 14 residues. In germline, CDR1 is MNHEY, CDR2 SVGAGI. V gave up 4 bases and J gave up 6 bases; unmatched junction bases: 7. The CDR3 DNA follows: TGTGCCAGCAGTTTCGACAGGGGATGGGATGGCTACACCTTC. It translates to CASSFDRGWDGYTF.

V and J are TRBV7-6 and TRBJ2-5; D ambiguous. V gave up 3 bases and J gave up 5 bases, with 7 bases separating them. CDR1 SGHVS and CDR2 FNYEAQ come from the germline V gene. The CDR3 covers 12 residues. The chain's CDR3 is CASSFHLETQYF. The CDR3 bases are TGTGCCAGCAGCTTTCATTTGGAGACCCAGTACTTC.

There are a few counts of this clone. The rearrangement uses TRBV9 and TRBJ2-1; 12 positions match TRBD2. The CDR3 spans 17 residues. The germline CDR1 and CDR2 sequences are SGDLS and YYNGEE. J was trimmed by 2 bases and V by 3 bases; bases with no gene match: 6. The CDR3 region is CASSAWTSGETYNEQFF. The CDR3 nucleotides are TGTGCCAGCAGCGCCTGGACTAGCGGGGAAACCTACAATGAGCAGTTCTTC.

DNA for the CDR3: TGTGCCAGCAGCCCAGGGACTAGCACAGATACGCAGTATTTT. Translation gives CASSPGTSTDTQYF. The chain couples TRBV5-4 to TRBJ2-3; TRBD2 is a possible D gene (6 bases). This CDR3 is 14 amino acids long. Germline V gene sequence: CDR1 SGHNT, CDR2 YYREEE (reference sequence). Trimming removed 4 bases at V and 0 bases at J, with 9 bases between.

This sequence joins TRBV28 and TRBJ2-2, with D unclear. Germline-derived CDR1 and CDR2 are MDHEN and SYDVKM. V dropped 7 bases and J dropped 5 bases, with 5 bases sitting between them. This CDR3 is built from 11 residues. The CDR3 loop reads CASTITGELFF. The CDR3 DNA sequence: TGTGCCAGCACCATTACCGGGGAGCTGTTTTTT.

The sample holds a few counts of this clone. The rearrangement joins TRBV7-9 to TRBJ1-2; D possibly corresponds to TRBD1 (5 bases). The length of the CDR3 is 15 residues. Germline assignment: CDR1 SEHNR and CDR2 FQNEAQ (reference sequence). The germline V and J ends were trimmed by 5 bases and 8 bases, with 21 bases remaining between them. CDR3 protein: CASSPIGGNLQGYTF. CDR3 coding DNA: TGTGCCAGCAGCCCGATCGGGGGTAATTTACAGGGCTACACCTTC.

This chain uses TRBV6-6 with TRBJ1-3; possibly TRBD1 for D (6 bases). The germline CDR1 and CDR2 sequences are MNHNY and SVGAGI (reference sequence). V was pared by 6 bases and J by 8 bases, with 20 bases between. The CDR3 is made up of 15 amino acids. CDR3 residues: CASSPRQVQRHTIYF. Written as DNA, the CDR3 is TGTGCCAGCAGCCCCAGACAGGTCCAGAGGCACACCATATATTTT.

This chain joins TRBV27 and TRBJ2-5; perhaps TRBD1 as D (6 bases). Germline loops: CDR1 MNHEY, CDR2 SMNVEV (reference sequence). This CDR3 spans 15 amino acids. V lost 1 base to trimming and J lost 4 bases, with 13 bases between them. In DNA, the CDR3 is TGTGCCAGCAGTTTATATGGGACAATGGGAGAGACCCAGTACTTC. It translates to CASSLYGTMGETQYF.

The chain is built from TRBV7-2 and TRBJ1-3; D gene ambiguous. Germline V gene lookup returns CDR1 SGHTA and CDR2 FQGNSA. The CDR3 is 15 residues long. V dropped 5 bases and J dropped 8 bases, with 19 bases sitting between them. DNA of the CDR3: TGTGCCAGCAGCCTAGAGGGTTTTGGAGGAGACACCATATATTTT. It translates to CASSLEGFGGDTIYF.

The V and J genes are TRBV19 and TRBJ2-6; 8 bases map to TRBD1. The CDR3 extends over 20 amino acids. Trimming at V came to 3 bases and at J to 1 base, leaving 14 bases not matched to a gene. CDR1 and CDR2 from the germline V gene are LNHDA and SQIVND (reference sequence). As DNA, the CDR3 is TGTGCCAGTAGTATCGAGGACAGGGTTACATATGGGTCTGGGGCCAACGTCCTGACTTTC. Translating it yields CASSIEDRVTYGSGANVLTF. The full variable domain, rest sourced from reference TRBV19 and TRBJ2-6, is DGGITQSPKYLFRKEGQNVTLSCEQNLNHDAMYWYRQDPGQGLRLIYYSQIVNDFQKGDIAEGYSVSREKKESFPLTVTSAQKNPTAFYLCASSIEDRVTYGSGANVLTFGAGSRLTVL.

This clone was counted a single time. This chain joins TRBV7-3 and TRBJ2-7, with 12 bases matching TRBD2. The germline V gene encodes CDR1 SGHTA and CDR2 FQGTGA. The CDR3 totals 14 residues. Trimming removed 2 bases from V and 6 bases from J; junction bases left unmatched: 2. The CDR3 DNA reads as TGTGCCAGCAGCTTAGGGACTAGCGGGTCCGAGCAGTACTTC. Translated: CASSLGTSGSEQYF.

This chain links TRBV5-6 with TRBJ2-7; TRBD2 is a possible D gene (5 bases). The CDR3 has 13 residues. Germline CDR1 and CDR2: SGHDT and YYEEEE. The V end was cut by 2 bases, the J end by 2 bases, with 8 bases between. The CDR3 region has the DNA TGTGCCAGCAGCTTCGGGGAGACCTACGAGCAGTACTTC. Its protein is CASSFGETYEQYF. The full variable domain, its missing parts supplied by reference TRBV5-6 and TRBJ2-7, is DAGVTQSPTHLIKTRGQQVTLRCSPKSGHDTVSWYQQALGQGPQFIFQYYEEEERQRGNFPDRFSGHQFPNYSSELNVNALLLGDSALYLCASSFGETYEQYFGPGTRLTVT.

DNA for the CDR3: TGTGCCAGCAGCCAACGACAGGGTTTAGAGGGCTACACCTTC. Translating it yields CASSQRQGLEGYTF. V and J are TRBV7-2 and TRBJ1-2, with 7 bases that match TRBD1. The V gene end was trimmed by 5 bases and the J gene end by 8 bases; junction bases not matched to a gene: 11. Germline V gene data show CDR1 as SGHTA and CDR2 as FQGNSA. The CDR3 is 14 amino acids. The whole variable domain, filled in from reference TRBV7-2 and TRBJ1-2, reads GAGVSQSPSNKVTEKGKDVELRCDPISGHTALYWYRQSLGQGLEFLIYFQGNSAPDKSGLPSDRFSAERTGGSVSTLTIQRTQQEDSAVYLCASSQRQGLEGYTFGSGTRLTVV.

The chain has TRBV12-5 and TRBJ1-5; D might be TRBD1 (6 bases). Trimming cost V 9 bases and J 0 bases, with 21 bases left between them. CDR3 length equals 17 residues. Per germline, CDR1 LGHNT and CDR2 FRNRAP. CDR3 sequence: CASQPSTTGYSNQPQHF. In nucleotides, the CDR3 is TGTGCTAGCCAACCCTCAACGACAGGTTATAGCAATCAGCCCCAGCATTTT.

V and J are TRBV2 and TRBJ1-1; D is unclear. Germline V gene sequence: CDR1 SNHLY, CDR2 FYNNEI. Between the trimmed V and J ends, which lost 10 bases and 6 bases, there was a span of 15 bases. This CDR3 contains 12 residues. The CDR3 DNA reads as TGTGCCACGACTAGGGAGGGCCCTGAAGCTTTCTTT. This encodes CATTREGPEAFF.

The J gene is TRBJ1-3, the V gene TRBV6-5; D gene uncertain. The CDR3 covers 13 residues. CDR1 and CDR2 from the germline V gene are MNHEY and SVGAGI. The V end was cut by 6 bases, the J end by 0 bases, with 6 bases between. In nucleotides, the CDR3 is TGTGCCAGCAGGTCTAGCTCTGGAAACACCATATATTTT. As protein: CASRSSSGNTIYF.

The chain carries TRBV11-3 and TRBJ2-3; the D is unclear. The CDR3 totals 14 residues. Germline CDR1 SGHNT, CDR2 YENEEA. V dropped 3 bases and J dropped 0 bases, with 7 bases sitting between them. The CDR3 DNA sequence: TGTGCCAGCAGCTTCCTTTCTAGCACAGATACGCAGTATTTT. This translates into CASSFLSSTDTQYF.

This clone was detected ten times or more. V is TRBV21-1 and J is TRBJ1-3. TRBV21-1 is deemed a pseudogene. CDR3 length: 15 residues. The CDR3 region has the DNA TGTGCCAGCAGCAAAGGCGAGGGCTCTGGAAACACCATATATTTT. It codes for CASSKGEGSGNTIYF.

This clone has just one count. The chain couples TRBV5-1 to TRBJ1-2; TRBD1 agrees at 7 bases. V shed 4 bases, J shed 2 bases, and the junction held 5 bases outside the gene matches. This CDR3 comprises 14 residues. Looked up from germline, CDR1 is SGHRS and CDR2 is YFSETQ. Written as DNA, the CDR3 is TGCGCCAGCAGCGGCGGGACAGAAAACTATGGCTACACCTTC. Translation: CASSGGTENYGYTF.

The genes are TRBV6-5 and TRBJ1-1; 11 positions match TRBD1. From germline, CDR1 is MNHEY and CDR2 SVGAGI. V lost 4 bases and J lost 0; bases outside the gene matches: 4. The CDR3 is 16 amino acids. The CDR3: CASSSDRGRMNTEAFF. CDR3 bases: TGTGCCAGCAGTTCGGACAGGGGGCGGATGAACACTGAAGCTTTCTTT.